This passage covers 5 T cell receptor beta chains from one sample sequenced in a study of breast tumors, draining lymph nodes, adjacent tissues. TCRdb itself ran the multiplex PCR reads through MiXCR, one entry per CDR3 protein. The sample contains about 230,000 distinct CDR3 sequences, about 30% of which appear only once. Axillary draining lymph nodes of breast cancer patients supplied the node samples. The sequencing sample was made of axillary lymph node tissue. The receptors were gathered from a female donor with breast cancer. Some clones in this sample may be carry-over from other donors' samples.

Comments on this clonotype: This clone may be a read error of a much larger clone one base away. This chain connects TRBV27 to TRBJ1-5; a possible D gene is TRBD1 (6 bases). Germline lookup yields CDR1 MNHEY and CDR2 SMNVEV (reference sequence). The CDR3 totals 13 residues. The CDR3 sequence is CASSLDRIQPRHF. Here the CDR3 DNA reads TGTGCCAGCAGTTTAGACAGGATTCAGCCCCGGCATTTT.

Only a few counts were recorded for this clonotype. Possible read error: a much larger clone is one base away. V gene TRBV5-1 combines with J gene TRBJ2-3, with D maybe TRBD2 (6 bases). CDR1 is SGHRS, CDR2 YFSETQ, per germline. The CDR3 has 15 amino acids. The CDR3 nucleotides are TGCGCCGGCAGCACTGGGACTTCATGGGCAGATACGCAGTATTTT. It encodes CAGSTGTSWADTQYF. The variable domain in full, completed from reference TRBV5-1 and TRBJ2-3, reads KAGVTQTPRYLIKTRGQQVTLSCSPISGHRSVSWYQQTPGQGLQFLFEYFSETQRNKGNFPGRFSGRQFSNSRSEMNVSTLELGDSALYLCAGSTGTSWADTQYFGPGTRLTVL.

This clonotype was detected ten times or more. The CDR3 region is CASSERGLAETQYF. The CDR3, as DNA: TGTGCCAGCAGTGAAAGGGGGCTAGCGGAGACCCAGTACTTC. The chain combines TRBV2 with TRBJ2-5, with a weak D call TRBD1 (7 bases). The V end lost 2 bases, the J end lost 5 bases, and 12 bases lay between the germline ends. In germline, CDR1 is SNHLY, CDR2 FYNNEI. The CDR3 is 14 amino acids.

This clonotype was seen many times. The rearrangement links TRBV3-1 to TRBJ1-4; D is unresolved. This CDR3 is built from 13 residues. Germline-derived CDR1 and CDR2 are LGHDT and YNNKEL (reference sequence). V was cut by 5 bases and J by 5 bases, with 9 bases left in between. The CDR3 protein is CASSRASNEKLFF. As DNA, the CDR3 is TGTGCCAGCAGCAGGGCCTCCAATGAAAAACTGTTTTTT.

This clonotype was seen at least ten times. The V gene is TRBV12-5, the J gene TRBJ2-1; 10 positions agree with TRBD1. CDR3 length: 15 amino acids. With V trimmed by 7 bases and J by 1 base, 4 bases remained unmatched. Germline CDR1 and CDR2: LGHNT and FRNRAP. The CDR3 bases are TGTGCTAGTGCCCTGGGACAGGGGTCCTACAATGAGCAGTTCTTC. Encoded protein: CASALGQGSYNEQFF.